The rows below give T cell receptor beta chains drawn from one sample of a study of blood T cell repertoires in COVID-19. The data were produced by immunoSEQ multiplex PCR, yet TCRdb's version contains in-frame clones alone and is incomplete. The sample holds 55,000 to 70,000 clones, just over 85% seen once. Sequenced: peripheral blood. The receptor source for this set is a man aged 50 to 59 with acute or convalescent COVID-19. The conserved cysteine and the conserved F or W are not part of the CDR3 here.

11	TRBV28	TRBJ1-2	ASSLSGDYGYT
16	TRBV27	TRBJ2-7	ASSLSGPRTRENYEQY
13	TRBV5-4	TRBJ2-2	ASSPTLPQGRELF
13	TRBV19	TRBJ1-2	ASQFQGDPNYGYT
16	TRBV12-5	TRBJ1-1	ASGLFLGQGALNTEAF
13	TRBV4-1	TRBJ2-7	ASSQAASGSYEQY
13	TRBV5-1	TRBJ2-6	ASTAGNTGANVLT
14	TRBV6-6	TRBJ2-1	ASSGTSGSSYNEQF
11	TRBV10-1	TRBJ2-2	ASSDSGTGELF
12	TRBV9	TRBJ1-1	ASSVAGMNTEAF
14	TRBV18	TRBJ1-3	ASSPPGLSSGNTIY
17	TRBV10-3	TRBJ2-3	AISQGLPMGDLSTDTQY
11	TRBV7-3	TRBJ1-1	ASSSDRNGKAF
13	TRBV5-1	TRBJ2-3	ASSLELAGHDTQY
12	TRBV5-8	TRBJ2-7	ASSLFGSSYEQY
13	TRBV18	TRBJ2-6	ASSPRRSGANVLT
13	TRBV27	TRBJ1-2	ASSSRDQGGYGYT
11	TRBV27	TRBJ1-5	ASSGGVNQPQH
13	TRBV5-4	TRBJ2-1	ASSLGAGDYNEQF
13	TRBV7-9	TRBJ1-4	ASSRRLATNEKLF
13	TRBV11-2	TRBJ2-6	ASSLLYSGANVLT
10	TRBV28	TRBJ1-1	ASSWSRTEAF
12	TRBV28	TRBJ2-7	ASDPTGEAYEQY
9	TRBV20-1	TRBJ2-7	SALGGYEQY
12	TRBV2	TRBJ2-7	ASSLNRGTYEQY
16	TRBV5-1	TRBJ2-7	ASSFAGLAGERPYEQY
15	TRBV7-9	TRBJ1-3	ASSANTNRGSGNTIY
12	TRBV6-5	TRBJ2-5	ASSTGGAPETQY
14	TRBV30	TRBJ2-2	AWSGLAGSSTGELF
11	TRBV12-3/TRBV12-4	TRBJ2-7	ASRTSGSYEQY
12	TRBV27	TRBJ1-1	ASSFQQGNTEAF
12	TRBV2	TRBJ1-1	ASRGTESVTEAF
12	TRBV27	TRBJ1-6	ASSFDGGSSPLH
10	TRBV12-3/TRBV12-4	TRBJ2-3	ASSSVQDTQY
9	TRBV20-1	TRBJ2-7	SARTAYEQY
12	TRBV10-3	TRBJ2-2	AISAGSDTGELF
17	TRBV11-2	TRBJ2-7	ASSYPGARTSGGGYEQY
12	TRBV30	TRBJ1-5	AWSGQGRSGSQH
13	TRBV19	TRBJ2-2	ASSLLGAVTGELF
15	TRBV5-1	TRBJ1-2	ASSQQAGTGGRYGYT
11	TRBV5-4	TRBJ1-1	ASSPDRFYEAF
12	TRBV3-1/TRBV3-2	TRBJ1-5	ASSQETINQPQH
12	TRBV5-1	TRBJ1-4	ASSLRDRDEKLF